The following is a TCR beta chain sequence with its context. The sample originates from a study of response to subunit inactivated influenza vaccine. In germline, CDR1 is MDHEN, CDR2 SYDVKM. The CDR3 extends over 12 amino acids. Trimming stripped 6 bases from V and 7 bases from J, with 10 bases between. TCRdb re-derived calls from the RT-PCR reads in MiXCR, one entry per CDR3 protein. The sample lists approximately 520,000 distinct CDR3 sequences, 15% to 20% seen once, with 2.5% to 3.5% in the top ten. V usage is TRBV28 and J usage is TRBJ2-4; tentatively, D is TRBD1 (6 bases). The sequence derives from a man between 50 and 70 years old who received an inactivated influenza vaccine. The specimen was CD4+ T cells sorted from PBMCs, collected roughly 24 months after vaccination. CDR3 in amino acids: CASRSQGNIQYF. CDR3 nucleotides: TGTGCCAGCAGAAGTCAGGGGAACATTCAGTACTTC.